This entry concerns a single T cell receptor (beta chain). Its target is not known. Since a much larger clone is just one base distant, this may be a read error. Distinct nucleotide sequences in the sample also encode this CDR3. Germline assignment: CDR1 MDHEN and CDR2 SYDVKM. V lost 4 bases to trimming and J lost 3 bases, with 4 bases between them. CDR3 length equals 11 residues. Authors' data handling: There were no quality scores in the junction-only immunoSEQ sequences, so filtering differed. The data were produced by immunoSEQ multiplex PCR, yet TCRdb's version contains in-frame clones alone and is incomplete. Clone size and V and J calls were adopted from that table, with D and trimming inferred from the DNA. The sample holds about 750,000 clones, about 92% seen once. This record comes from a study of shared clonotypes between healthy human individuals. Study conclusions and caveats: In general, naive subsets displayed greater estimated richness than memory subsets did.

Positively selected for CCR7, the CD45RO-negative cells used as naive CD8 cells excluded terminally differentiated effector memory CD45RA+ cells. This sequence was found in a man aged 25 to 40 in good health. The chain has TRBV28 and TRBJ2-7; no clear D. The sequenced sample was naive CD8+ T cells sorted from blood. The CDR3 here is CASSSDYEQYF. CDR3 DNA: TGTGCCAGCAGTTCAGACTACGAGCAGTACTTC.